Listed here are 20 T cell receptor beta chains from one sample, sequenced in a study of OX40 agonist ivuxolimab in advanced cancers. Produced via immunoSEQ multiplex PCR; TCRdb's table is partial and in-frame only. The sample lists 45,000 or so clones; roughly 86% were seen once. The starting material was CD4+ or CD8+ T cells sorted from blood, obtained in a trial of the OX40 agonist ivuxolimab. The receptors shown here come from an adult with an advanced solid tumor such as melanoma, head and neck, liver or kidney cancer.

Here the CDR3 reads CASLQGIEEKLFF. CDR3 bases: TGTGCCAGTCTACAGGGCATCGAGGAAAAACTGTTTTTT. J is TRBJ1-4 and V is TRBV2, with D possibly TRBD1 on 6 matching bases. The germline V gene has CDR1 SNHLY and CDR2 FYNNEI. The CDR3 loop spans 13 amino acids. Trimming pared 9 bases from V and 8 bases from J, leaving 16 bases between.

The gene calls are TRBV5-6 and TRBJ1-3; no reliable D call. Looked up from germline, CDR1 is SGHDT and CDR2 is YYEEEE. V was clipped by 0 bases and J by 0 bases, with 10 bases between them. The CDR3 has 16 residues. Here the CDR3 reads CASSLAGLGSGNTIYF. CDR3 in DNA: TGTGCCAGCAGCTTGGCCGGACTGGGCTCTGGAAACACCATATATTTT.

The chain links TRBV4-1 to TRBJ2-7; D is unresolved. This CDR3 is built from 14 residues. CDR1 and CDR2 from the germline V gene are MGHRA and YSYEKL. V gave up 1 base and J gave up 2 bases, with 9 bases separating them. The CDR3 region is CASSQVGSTYEQYF. The CDR3 nucleotides are TGCGCCAGCAGCCAAGTGGGGTCCACCTACGAGCAGTACTTC.

The rearrangement joins TRBV5-4 to TRBJ1-5, with TRBD1 identical over 11 bases. Germline assignment: CDR1 SGHNT and CDR2 YYREEE (reference sequence). The V and J ends lost 4 bases and 3 bases, in that order; junction bases with no gene match: 6. The CDR3 contains 16 residues. This chain's CDR3 is CASSAGTGGYNQPQHF. The CDR3 nucleotides read TGTGCCAGCAGCGCCGGGACAGGGGGATACAATCAGCCCCAGCATTTT.

This chain joins TRBV7-2 and TRBJ2-5, with 15 bases that match TRBD2. This CDR3 has 16 residues. V trimming: 5 bases; J trimming: 5 bases; junction bases outside the gene matches: 6. The germline V gene encodes CDR1 SGHTA and CDR2 FQGNSA. CDR3 DNA sequence: TGTGCCAGCAGCGGCAGGACTAGCGGGAGGGCGGAGACCCAGTACTTC. This gives the protein CASSGRTSGRAETQYF.

This clone was seen only a few times. The gene calls are TRBV7-2 and TRBJ1-5; maybe TRBD1 (5 bases). CDR3 length: 15 residues. CDR1 SGHTA and CDR2 FQGNSA come from the germline V gene. The V gene lost 5 bases and the J gene lost 2 bases, with 13 bases spanning the gap. In DNA, the CDR3 is TGTGCCAGCAGCCCCCTTCAGGGAGGCAATCAGCCCCAGCATTTT. This gives the protein CASSPLQGGNQPQHF.

J is TRBJ1-4 and V is TRBV6-5; D remains unclear. The CDR3 is made up of 12 amino acids. The V gene's germline CDR1 is MNHEY and CDR2 SVGAGI. V lost 3 bases to trimming and J lost 4 bases, with 3 bases between them. CDR3 nucleotide sequence: TGTGCCAGCAGTTATCGTAATGAAAAACTGTTTTTT. Its translation is CASSYRNEKLFF.

The gene calls are TRBV23-1 and TRBJ1-3, with 8 positions matching TRBD1. TRBV23-1 is treated as an ORF (open reading frame) with a function not yet certain. Trimming at V came to 6 bases and at J to 0 bases, leaving 10 bases not matched to a gene. CDR3 size: 17 residues. CDR3 region: CASRDRVIAVSGNTIYF. In DNA, the CDR3 is TGCGCCAGCAGGGACAGGGTAATCGCCGTCTCTGGAAACACCATATATTTT.

This rearrangement joins TRBV20-1 to TRBJ1-1; D is unresolved. CDR1 and CDR2 (germline): DFQATT, SNEGSKA (reference sequence). The CDR3 contains 11 residues. Trimming cost V 6 bases and J 4 bases, with 9 bases left between them. The CDR3 is CSAPSGTEAFF. DNA of the CDR3: TGCAGTGCCCCTTCGGGCACTGAAGCTTTCTTT.

The chain links TRBV27 to TRBJ1-6; D call uncertain. V was pared by 3 bases and J by 4 bases, with 7 bases between. CDR3 length: 14 residues. Germline V gives CDR1 MNHEY, CDR2 SMNVEV (reference sequence). The CDR3 loop reads CASSFDIYNSPLHF. The DNA for the CDR3 is TGTGCCAGCAGTTTCGACATATATAATTCACCCCTCCACTTT.

This chain links TRBV25-1 with TRBJ2-3; 9 positions agree with TRBD2. With V trimmed by 9 bases and J by 3 bases, 10 bases remained unmatched. CDR3 length equals 15 residues. The germline V gene encodes CDR1 MGHDK and CDR2 SYGVNS. CDR3 coding DNA: TGTGCCAGTGCTGGGTCCAGCGGGAGGACAGATACGCAGTATTTT. It is translated as CASAGSSGRTDTQYF.

The chain recombines TRBV6-1 with TRBJ1-3, with a weak D call TRBD1 (5 bases). Trimming pared 5 bases from V and 0 bases from J, leaving 11 bases between. Germline CDR1 and CDR2: MNHNS and SASEGT. The CDR3 consists of 15 residues. The CDR3 coding sequence is TGTGCCAGCAGTCCCCGGGGGGACTCTGGAAACACCATATATTTT. It codes for CASSPRGDSGNTIYF.

J is TRBJ1-5 and V is TRBV19; tentative D call: TRBD1 (5 bases). The CDR3 is 16 residues long. V lost 0 bases and J lost 5, with 14 bases in between. Germline CDR1 is LNHDA and CDR2 is SQIVND (reference sequence). DNA for the CDR3: TGTGCCAGTAGTATAGACCCGGGAGGGGTCGATCAGCCCCAGCATTTT. Its translation: CASSIDPGGVDQPQHF.

This clone was seen just once. This rearrangement joins TRBV7-2 to TRBJ2-7; D could derive from TRBD1 or TRBD2 (7 bases each). Germline V gene lookup returns CDR1 SGHTA and CDR2 FQGNSA. The CDR3 covers 15 residues. The V end was cut by 5 bases, the J end by 0 bases, with 14 bases between. The CDR3 nucleotides read TGTGCCAGCAGCGGCCAGGGGGGGAGCTCCTACGAGCAGTACTTC. Amino acids: CASSGQGGSSYEQYF.

The rearrangement links TRBV2 to TRBJ1-2, with 7 bases matching TRBD1. The germline V gene has CDR1 SNHLY and CDR2 FYNNEI. The CDR3 is made up of 16 amino acids. With 4 bases clipped from V and 6 bases from J, the junction kept 14 bases outside the gene matches. DNA of the CDR3: TGTGCCAGCAGTGCCCTGGATTCAGGGACAGCTAATGGCTACACCTTC. The encoded protein is CASSALDSGTANGYTF.

J is TRBJ2-5 and V is TRBV28; 7 bases fit TRBD1. Germline CDR1 MDHEN, CDR2 SYDVKM. Trimming at V came to 5 bases and at J to 2 bases, leaving 11 bases not matched to a gene. This CDR3 comprises 16 residues. CDR3 in DNA: TGTGCCAGCAGTACAAATTACCGGGACAGACAAGAGACCCAGTACTTC. It is translated as CASSTNYRDRQETQYF.

The chain is built from TRBV19 and TRBJ2-3, with TRBD2 identical over 9 bases. CDR1 is LNHDA and CDR2 is SQIVND in the germline V gene (reference sequence). With V trimmed by 3 bases and J by 4 bases, 8 bases remained unmatched. This CDR3 is 16 amino acids long. As DNA, the CDR3 is TGTGCCAGTAGTATGGGGAGCGGGAGGACGTCAGATACGCAGTATTTT. This gives the protein CASSMGSGRTSDTQYF.

The table lists this clone with a count of one. The chain links TRBV5-4 to TRBJ1-2; TRBD1 matches at 8 bases. Trimming at V came to 0 bases and at J to 6 bases, leaving 4 bases not matched to a gene. Germline assignment: CDR1 SGHNT and CDR2 YYREEE (reference sequence). The CDR3 extends over 14 amino acids. DNA of the CDR3: TGTGCCAGCAGCTTGGGTGGGACAGGCGATGGCTACACCTTC. Encoded protein: CASSLGGTGDGYTF.

The rearrangement links TRBV6-4 to TRBJ1-1; D may be TRBD1 (5 bases). Germline loops: CDR1 MRHNA, CDR2 SNTAGT. The CDR3 loop spans 13 amino acids. V was shortened by 2 bases and J by 1 base, with 5 bases between the two germline ends. CDR3: CASSDQGNTEAFF. CDR3 in DNA: TGTGCCAGCAGTGACCAGGGGAACACTGAAGCTTTCTTT.

The chain employs TRBV7-9 and TRBJ2-1, with 13 bases fitting TRBD2. The germline gives CDR1 SEHNR, CDR2 FQNEAQ (reference sequence). J was trimmed by 12 bases and V by 1 base; bases with no gene match: 3. This CDR3 spans 14 amino acids. CDR3 loop: CASSLVGTSGVQFF. In DNA form, the CDR3 reads TGTGCCAGCAGCTTAGTCGGGACTAGCGGGGTGCAGTTCTTC.